This section outlines one T cell receptor (beta chain) sequence together with its context. Antigen: not known. This record comes from a study of OX40 agonist ivuxolimab in advanced cancers. Across the study: Mean age 60 years, range about 20 to 85; 82.7% male. Partial response was recorded in three patients: one hepatocellular carcinoma and two cutaneous melanoma cases. Findings of the study overall: Expanded peripheral T cells had an undetermined antigen specificity. Partly responding patients at 0.1-3.0 mg/kg showed some of the smallest clonal expansion.

Data came from immunoSEQ multiplex PCR; TCRdb stores just in-frame clones and leaves some out. The sample has tens of thousands of clones; more than 85% are singletons. CDR1 is LNHDA and CDR2 is SQIVND in the germline V gene (reference sequence). The CDR3 is 14 residues long. Unmatched junction bases numbered 8, after V lost 7 bases and J lost 8 bases. The chain carries TRBV19 and TRBJ1-6, with 7 bases aligning to TRBD1. This clonotype was obtained from an adult with an advanced solid tumor such as melanoma, head and neck, liver or kidney cancer. The source material was CD4+ or CD8+ T cells sorted from blood, sampled in a trial of the OX40 agonist ivuxolimab. CDR3 DNA: TGTGCCAGTAAGTCAGGGGGGTTTGATTCACCCCTCCACTTT. The encoded protein is CASKSGGFDSPLHF.